In this sample, the clone carrying this T cell receptor beta chain turned up once. The data stem from a study of blood T cell repertoires in COVID-19. Assay used: immunoSEQ multiplex PCR; TCRdb lists only in-frame clones, some missing. The sample includes approximately 300,000 clones, 90% seen only once; the top ten take approximately 0.98%. With V trimmed by 2 bases and J by 6 bases, 5 bases remained unmatched. The length of the CDR3 is 14 residues. Germline V gene data show CDR1 as LGHNA and CDR2 as YSLEER. The chain uses TRBV4-3 and TRBJ2-3; 7 bases align to TRBD1. The TCR was taken from a woman aged 35 to 49 with COVID-19, enrolled during active disease. Material: peripheral blood. CDR3 region: CASSQSTGVDTQYF. Here the CDR3 DNA reads TGCGCCAGCAGCCAATCAACAGGGGTTGATACGCAGTATTTT.